This T cell receptor (beta chain) was profiled in a study of radiotherapy plus CTLA-4 blockade in lung cancer. Only in-frame clones appear in the TCRdb table, and some are missing; sequencing was by immunoSEQ multiplex PCR. The table has 45,000 to 55,000 clones, 82% seen once. Details on this clone: Its antigen is not identified.

Whole-study findings and limits: Early clonal dynamics of blood T cells, together with interferon-beta, were reported as the best response predictor. Expansion in blood of tumor-derived TCR clones was seen after radiotherapy plus ipilimumab.

Focal radiation and CTLA-4 blockade (ipilimumab) were tested in chemo-refractory metastatic non-small-cell lung cancer patients. The sequenced sample was peripheral blood, obtained from a patient treated with radiotherapy plus ipilimumab. The clonotype was recovered from a human donor with non-small cell lung cancer who had stable disease on radiotherapy plus ipilimumab.

The CDR3 region is CASSLGRTGLTYGYTF. CDR3 nucleotide sequence: TGTGCCAGCAGCTTAGGGCGGACAGGGCTCACCTATGGCTACACCTTC. J is TRBJ1-2 and V is TRBV13; 8 bases are a match to TRBD1. Germline V lookup: CDR1 PRHDT, CDR2 FYEKMQ (reference sequence). The CDR3 is 16 amino acids. Trimming took 0 bases from V and 4 from J; bases not matched to a gene: 7.